The clone carrying this T cell receptor (beta chain) has just a few counts. The antigen is not known. This entry comes from a study of T cells after yellow fever vaccination. Background on the study: Low-cell-number fractions were prepared with SMART-Seq v4 Ultra Low Input.

Each CDR3 protein gets one entry after TCRdb re-called the 5' RACE reads with MiXCR. In the table there are 340,000 or so distinct CDR3 sequences, around 12% of which are singletons. Findings and limits, study-wide: Weaker overall was a secondary response that nonetheless peaked faster, on day 5 versus 15. Post-booster repertoires contained most primary-vaccination clones again (around 96% CD4, approximately 86% CD8). Of the clonotypes, a small share occurred in both CD4 and CD8 compartments.

This sequence was found in a man younger than 30 who received the YFV17D yellow fever vaccine. Sequenced here: CD4+ T cells sorted from PBMCs, sampled 15 days after the yellow fever booster vaccination.

In DNA, the CDR3 is TGCAGTTCTATATCCCCATTTGGAGATACGCAGTATTTT. This codes for CSSISPFGDTQYF. The rearrangement links TRBV20-1 to TRBJ2-3; D is unresolved. The CDR3 has 13 residues. Germline values: CDR1 DFQATT, CDR2 SNEGSKA (reference sequence). Trimming removed 8 bases at V and 5 bases at J, with 17 bases between.